The clone carrying this T cell receptor beta chain was seen many times. As yet, its antigen is unknown. This entry is derived from a study of Graves' ophthalmopathy and Graves' hyperthyroidism. Study-wide results and limits: Among expanded thyroid clonotypes above 0.001 frequency, most also occurred in blood.

The authors diagnosed from clinical symptoms, serum thyroxine, TRAb, thyroid ultrasound and orbital computed tomography. Germline V CDR1 and CDR2: SGDLS, YYNGEE. V shed 7 bases and J 7 bases; nucleotides not matched to a gene: 7. This CDR3 has 12 residues. TCR beta CDR3 regions were amplified from RNA transcripts. HTBI primers were used in a first-round RT-PCR, which preceded a second-round multiplex PCR. TCRdb re-analysed the multiplex PCR reads in MiXCR, keeping a single row per CDR3 protein. The sample has around 340,000 distinct CDR3 sequences; roughly 15% are singletons. This clonotype originated in an adult man with Graves' ophthalmopathy. The sequenced sample was peripheral blood. The chain joins TRBV9 to TRBJ1-2, with 7 bases fitting TRBD1. The CDR3 protein is CASQRQGSGYTF. CDR3 coding DNA: TGTGCCAGCCAACGACAGGGCAGTGGCTACACCTTC.